Following are 28 T cell receptor beta chains from one sample sequenced in a study of human T cells and chemical hapten exposure. TCRdb recomputed calls from the RACE reads with MiXCR, one row per CDR3 protein. The profile covers approximately 260,000 distinct CDR3 sequences, with approximately 8.4% appearing a single time and around 2.5% taken by the ten largest. Time point reported: pre-sensitization, week 0. Specified treatment: therapeutic diphenylcyclopropenone sensitization with weekly scalp DPC. This specimen was whole blood, taken in connection with sensitization to the hapten diphenylcyclopropenone (DPC). Source of these receptors: a woman aged 35 to 49 with alopecia areata. Some clones in this sample may be carry-over from other donors' samples.

This clonotype appeared a few times. The rearrangement uses TRBV4-1 and TRBJ1-1, with D perhaps TRBD1 (6 bases). The V gene lost 4 bases and the J gene lost 2 bases, with 11 bases spanning the gap. The CDR3 has 14 residues. CDR1 is MGHRA and CDR2 is YSYEKL in the germline V gene. CDR3 sequence: CASSRTGTNTEAFF. Written as DNA, the CDR3 is TGCGCCAGCAGCCGAACAGGGACTAACACTGAAGCTTTCTTT.

The J gene is TRBJ2-1, the V gene TRBV24-1; a possible D gene is TRBD1 (5 bases). Per germline, CDR1 KGHDR and CDR2 SFDVKD. Trimming took 7 bases from V and 5 from J, leaving 8 bases between them. The CDR3 totals 12 residues. The CDR3 sequence: CATSLQDNEQFF. In DNA, the CDR3 is TGTGCCACCAGCCTACAGGACAATGAGCAGTTCTTC.

This sequence joins TRBV7-9 and TRBJ1-5; D gene unclear. Germline CDR1 SEHNR, CDR2 FQNEAQ (reference sequence). The CDR3 runs to 12 residues. Trimming pared 5 bases from V and 9 bases from J, leaving 11 bases between. The CDR3 loop is CASSHPPGPQHF. The CDR3 DNA is TGTGCCAGCAGCCATCCCCCGGGGCCCCAGCATTTT.

J is TRBJ1-2 and V is TRBV9; D call uncertain. The CDR3 is 15 amino acids. The germline gives CDR1 SGDLS, CDR2 YYNGEE. V lost 2 bases to trimming and J lost 7 bases, with 18 bases between them. In DNA, the CDR3 is TGTGCCAGCAGCGTCGGGTTCGGCGAATTAAGTGGCTACACCTTC. Translating gives CASSVGFGELSGYTF.

This rearrangement joins TRBV11-2 to TRBJ1-1; TRBD1 matches at 9 bases. Trimming at V came to 5 bases and at J to 9 bases, leaving 19 bases not matched to a gene. This CDR3 comprises 17 residues. Germline values: CDR1 SGHAT, CDR2 FQNNGV. Here the CDR3 reads CASSPLSRTRDRAKAFF. In DNA, the CDR3 is TGTGCCAGCAGCCCACTTTCTCGAACACGGGACAGGGCGAAAGCTTTCTTT.

This clonotype appeared a few times. The V gene is TRBV12-3 or TRBV12-4, the J gene TRBJ2-3; no clear D gene. Deletions cut 6 bases from V and 3 bases from J, with 10 bases between. The CDR3 runs to 13 residues. CDR3: CASSWRETDTQYF. The CDR3 DNA is TGTGCCAGCAGCTGGCGAGAGACAGATACGCAGTATTTT.

The gene calls are TRBV20-1 and TRBJ2-7; TRBD2 aligns across 8 bases. This CDR3 spans 16 amino acids. Germline V gene data show CDR1 as DFQATT and CDR2 as SNEGSKA (reference sequence). The V and J ends lost 5 bases and 6 bases, in that order; junction bases with no gene match: 18. As DNA, the CDR3 is TGCAGTGCTCCCCCCCCCGGCAGGCTAGCGGGCTTCGAGCAGTACTTC. It yields the protein CSAPPPGRLAGFEQYF.

The genes are TRBV4-2 and TRBJ2-1; the D is unclear. Trimming pared 0 bases from V and 0 bases from J, leaving 15 bases between. The CDR3 length is 18 residues. Germline V gene sequence: CDR1 LGHNA, CDR2 YNFKEQ. CDR3: CASSQDVYGVSSYNEQFF. Written as DNA, the CDR3 is TGTGCCAGCAGCCAAGATGTCTACGGCGTAAGCTCCTACAATGAGCAGTTCTTC.

This clonotype has a handful of counts. V is TRBV5-8 and J is TRBJ1-5; D call uncertain. V was shortened by 4 bases and J by 1 base, with 15 bases between the two germline ends. This CDR3 is 16 amino acids long. Germline lookup yields CDR1 SGHTS and CDR2 YDEGEE. The CDR3 nucleotides read TGTGCCAGCAGCCCCCAGGCCGAAGGGAGCAATCAGCCCCAGCATTTT. Its protein product is CASSPQAEGSNQPQHF. The full variable domain, its missing parts supplied by reference TRBV5-8 and TRBJ1-5, is EAGVTQSPTHLIKTRGQQATLRCSPISGHTSVYWYQQALGLGLQFLLWYDEGEERNRGNFPPRFSGRQFPNYSSELNVNALELEDSALYLCASSPQAEGSNQPQHFGDGTRLSIL.

This clonotype was observed many times. This rearrangement joins TRBV4-2 to TRBJ2-1; 7 bases align to TRBD2. This CDR3 is built from 16 residues. Trimming removed 2 bases from V and 0 bases from J; junction bases left unmatched: 4. The germline V gene encodes CDR1 LGHNA and CDR2 YNFKEQ. CDR3 sequence reads: CASSQRAGDSYNEQFF. In DNA, the CDR3 is TGTGCCAGCAGCCAAAGGGCGGGGGACTCCTACAATGAGCAGTTCTTC.

This clonotype was counted between two and nine times. The rearrangement links TRBV12-3 or TRBV12-4 to TRBJ2-1, with a tentative D call TRBD2 (6 bases). The length of the CDR3 is 15 residues. V was shortened by 6 bases and J by 6 bases, with 18 bases between the two germline ends. The DNA for the CDR3 is TGTGCCAGCAGCCGGAACTCGGGAGAGGGCAATGAGCAGTTCTTC. As protein: CASSRNSGEGNEQFF.

This clonotype was seen only a few times. The chain is built from TRBV7-2 and TRBJ2-7, with TRBD2 as a possible D gene (6 bases). V dropped 8 bases and J dropped 2 bases, with 19 bases sitting between them. Per the germline V gene, CDR1 is SGHTA and CDR2 is FQGNSA. The CDR3 runs to 15 residues. CDR3 region: CASRPWEVETYEQYF. The CDR3, as DNA: TGTGCCAGCCGCCCCTGGGAGGTGGAGACCTACGAGCAGTACTTC.

This clonotype was observed a handful of times. The junction differs from germline at one of its ends, possibly a read error. V and J are TRBV20-1 and TRBJ2-1; 7 nucleotides align to TRBD2. The germline V gene has CDR1 DFQATT and CDR2 SNEGSKA (reference sequence). CDR3 length equals 17 residues. CDR3 DNA: TGCAGTGCTGCCAGTATTGACTGGCGGGAGTCCTTCAATGAGCAGTTCTTC. It translates to CSAASIDWRESFNEQFF.

The chain carries TRBV5-1 and TRBJ2-7, with D unresolved. V was shortened by 4 bases and J by 2 bases, with 13 bases between the two germline ends. Looked up from germline, CDR1 is SGHRS and CDR2 is YFSETQ. CDR3 length equals 14 residues. The CDR3 loop reads CASSLSDGAYEQYF. The DNA of the CDR3 is TGCGCCAGCAGCCTTTCCGACGGAGCCTACGAGCAGTACTTC.

CDR3 sequence: CASSPPPGQGDIQYF. Here the CDR3 DNA reads TGCGCCAGCAGCCCCCCACCGGGACAGGGAGACATTCAGTACTTC. The chain uses TRBV4-1 and TRBJ2-4, with 9 nucleotides matching TRBD1. The CDR3 runs 15 residues. The germline gives CDR1 MGHRA, CDR2 YSYEKL. J lost 8 bases, V lost 4 bases, and 9 bases had no gene match.

This clonotype came up a few times. The chain employs TRBV5-1 and TRBJ2-7; TRBD1 matches 8 bases. Germline V gene sequence: CDR1 SGHRS, CDR2 YFSETQ. The CDR3 spans 14 residues. V was pared by 6 bases and J by 2 bases, with 7 bases of the junction left unmatched. The CDR3 DNA is TGCGCCAGCAAAATCCGGGACAGGACCTACGAGCAGTACTTC. Amino acids: CASKIRDRTYEQYF.

This sequence joins TRBV4-1 and TRBJ2-7; 7 nucleotides match TRBD1. This CDR3 comprises 13 residues. J was trimmed by 4 bases and V by 4 bases; bases with no gene match: 4. From germline, CDR1 is MGHRA and CDR2 YSYEKL. For the CDR3, the DNA is TGCGCCAGCAGCCCGACAGGGTTATACGAGCAGTACTTC. Translating gives CASSPTGLYEQYF.

This clonotype was observed a few times. The chain is built from TRBV28 and TRBJ2-7; 9 bases match TRBD2. CDR1 is MDHEN and CDR2 is SYDVKM in the germline V gene. V trimming: 2 bases; J trimming: 4 bases; junction bases outside the gene matches: 6. This CDR3 spans 15 amino acids. The CDR3 spells CASSLRAGGLYEQYF. The CDR3 region has the DNA TGTGCCAGCAGTTTACGGGCGGGAGGGCTATACGAGCAGTACTTC.

This clonotype has ten or more counts. The J gene is TRBJ1-5, the V gene TRBV12-3 or TRBV12-4; D gene uncertain. V lost 1 base and J lost 4, with 8 bases in between. This CDR3 comprises 14 residues. The CDR3 nucleotides read TGTGCCAGCAGTTTAGGGCTACTGAATCAGCCCCAGCATTTT. It translates to CASSLGLLNQPQHF.

This clonotype was detected only a few times. The chain employs TRBV20-1 and TRBJ2-5; no firm D call. V lost 6 bases and J 2 bases, leaving 16 bases between the germline ends. CDR1 and CDR2 (germline): DFQATT, SNEGSKA (reference sequence). This CDR3 contains 14 residues. The CDR3 reads CSAPQGGRQETQYF. The CDR3 nucleotides are TGCAGTGCCCCCCAAGGTGGGCGTCAAGAGACCCAGTACTTC.

This rearrangement joins TRBV5-6 to TRBJ2-2; D gene ambiguous. CDR1 and CDR2 (germline): SGHDT, YYEEEE. V was shortened by 0 bases and J by 10 bases, with 13 bases between the two germline ends. The CDR3 extends over 14 amino acids. The CDR3 loop reads CASSLGLTREELFF. CDR3 nucleotide sequence: TGTGCCAGCAGCTTGGGGTTGACCAGAGAGGAGCTGTTTTTT.

This chain connects TRBV20-1 to TRBJ1-6; D not resolved. Germline V gene data show CDR1 as DFQATT and CDR2 as SNEGSKA (reference sequence). V dropped 1 base and J dropped 6 bases, with 4 bases sitting between them. The CDR3 extends over 12 amino acids. Here the CDR3 DNA reads TGCAGTGCTAGAGTAACTAATTCACCCCTCCACTTT. This sequence encodes CSARVTNSPLHF.

The chain combines TRBV6-5 with TRBJ2-5, with D perhaps assigned TRBD1 or TRBD2 (5 bases each). Germline loops: CDR1 MNHEY, CDR2 SVGAGI. The CDR3 contains 15 residues. Trimming took 10 bases from V and 4 from J, leaving 22 bases between them. The CDR3 protein is CATRPDRGFRETQYF. The CDR3 nucleotides read TGTGCCACCCGGCCAGACCGGGGCTTCAGAGAGACCCAGTACTTC.

The chain links TRBV7-8 to TRBJ2-4; 11 nucleotides line up with TRBD2. Germline CDR1 SGHVS, CDR2 FQNEAQ. This CDR3 is 19 amino acids long. J lost 6 bases, V lost 0 bases, and 13 bases had no gene match. CDR3 amino acids: CASSLAFSGRAGYLNIQYF. The CDR3 DNA reads TGTGCCAGCAGCTTAGCCTTTAGCGGGAGGGCCGGGTATTTAAACATTCAGTACTTC.

The V gene is TRBV12-3 or TRBV12-4, the J gene TRBJ2-7; TRBD2 matches at 8 bases. This CDR3 is built from 14 residues. With V trimmed by 3 bases and J by 4 bases, 5 bases remained unmatched. CDR3 loop: CASSFGGAKYEQYF. The CDR3 DNA reads TGTGCCAGCAGTTTCGGGGGGGCGAAGTACGAGCAGTACTTC.

This clonotype was seen only a few times. The rearrangement links TRBV7-2 to TRBJ2-3; 10 bases align to TRBD2. The CDR3 sequence is 20 residues long. The trim removed 2 bases at V and 4 bases at J, leaving 18 bases unmatched. CDR1 and CDR2 (germline): SGHTA, FQGNSA. This CDR3 is CASSLKPGGWTSGRADTQYF. CDR3 in DNA: TGTGCCAGCAGCTTAAAGCCCGGGGGTTGGACTAGCGGAAGAGCAGATACGCAGTATTTT.

This clonotype was seen only a few times. The chain links TRBV20-1 to TRBJ2-1, with TRBD2 matching 7 bases. Germline V gene data show CDR1 as DFQATT and CDR2 as SNEGSKA (reference sequence). The V segment lost 4 bases and the J segment 1 base; nucleotides outside the gene matches: 4. The CDR3 is 14 amino acids. The CDR3, as DNA: TGCAGTGCTACGCGGGAGTGGTCCTACAATGAGCAGTTCTTC. The encoded protein is CSATREWSYNEQFF.

This clonotype has just a few counts. The J gene is TRBJ2-1, the V gene TRBV12-2; TRBD2 is the table's D call, not checked against the DNA. TRBV12-2 is deemed a pseudogene. The CDR3 is made up of 16 amino acids. In DNA, the CDR3 is TGTGCAAGTCGCTTAGTCCGACTAGCGGGAGACAATGAGCAGTTCTTC. It yields the protein CASRLVRLAGDNEQFF.